These 26 T cell receptor beta chains were all obtained from the same sample, sequenced in a study of metastatic and nonmetastatic thyroid tumors. All patients were untreated before thyroid surgery. TCRdb reanalyzed the PCR reads via MiXCR. The repertoire consists of 2,000 to 2,500 clones, with over 9.5% occurring once and the leading ten covering 11% to 15%. The specimen was tumor tissue. The source is a female donor with papillary thyroid cancer or a benign thyroid nodule (not recorded which). Some clones in this sample may be carry-over from other donors' samples.

Within the sample, this clone is large. The chain employs TRBV5-1 and TRBJ1-2, with a possible D match to TRBD1 (6 bases). Between the trimmed V and J ends, which lost 4 bases and 0 bases, there was a span of 10 bases. The CDR3 loop spans 14 amino acids. Germline CDR1 is SGHRS and CDR2 is YFSETQ. CDR3 DNA sequence: TGCGCCAGCAGCCTGGGACACTCTAACTATGGCTACACCTTC. It yields the protein CASSLGHSNYGYTF.

This clone was detected many times. V is TRBV4-1 and J is TRBJ1-4; D is possibly TRBD1 (6 bases). CDR1 is MGHRA and CDR2 is YSYEKL in the germline V gene. The CDR3 has 19 residues. V lost 1 base to trimming and J lost 5 bases, with 23 bases between them. CDR3 sequence reads: CASSQAYFPRGANNEKLFF. As DNA, the CDR3 is TGCGCCAGCAGCCAAGCCTACTTTCCCCGGGGGGCCAACAATGAAAAACTGTTTTTT.

This clone was detected ten times or more. The sample carries other DNA sequences with the same CDR3. The V call is TRBV4-2, the J call TRBJ2-7, with D possibly TRBD1 on 6 matching bases. Germline lookup yields CDR1 LGHNA and CDR2 YNFKEQ. This CDR3 region has 16 residues. Trimming cost V 2 bases and J 3 bases, with 17 bases left between them. The CDR3 region has the DNA TGTGCCAGCAGCCAATACACCGGACAGACGGTCTACGAGCAGTACTTC. It translates to CASSQYTGQTVYEQYF.

This clone is categorized as large. V and J are TRBV6-2 or TRBV6-3 and TRBJ2-1; TRBD2 might be the D (6 bases). Deletions cut 6 bases from V and 9 bases from J, with 15 bases between. Germline values: CDR1 MNHEY, CDR2 SVGEGT. CDR3 length equals 13 residues. As DNA, the CDR3 is TGTGCCAGCAGCCCGGACTCGCGGGGTGAGCAGTTCTTC. This sequence encodes CASSPDSRGEQFF.

Within the sample, this clone is large (0.1 to 1%). This chain connects TRBV6-1 to TRBJ2-1; 8 bases are shared with TRBD1. This CDR3 is built from 15 residues. The ends lost 6 bases at V and 0 bases at J; junction bases unmatched: 4. Per germline, CDR1 MNHNS and CDR2 SASEGT. The CDR3 nucleotides are TGTGCCAGCAGCAAGACAGGGGCCTCCTACAATGAGCAGTTCTTC. It codes for CASSKTGASYNEQFF.

This clone was detected ten times or more. It may be a read error: a sequence one base away is much more abundant. The rearrangement links TRBV27 to TRBJ2-5; possibly TRBD2 for D (6 bases). The V gene lost 7 bases and the J gene lost 4 bases, with 16 bases spanning the gap. The CDR3 is 14 amino acids. The germline V gene has CDR1 MNHEY and CDR2 SMNVEV (reference sequence). The CDR3 sequence: CASNSLEEGETQYF. For the CDR3, the DNA is TGTGCCAGCAATTCCCTTGAGGAGGGAGAGACCCAGTACTTC.

In its sample, this clone was seen many times. The rearrangement uses TRBV4-1 and TRBJ2-5; 7 nucleotides align to TRBD2. The CDR3 loop spans 14 amino acids. Germline assignment: CDR1 MGHRA and CDR2 YSYEKL. V lost 5 bases, J lost 5 bases, and 8 bases stayed unmatched. The CDR3 region has the DNA TGCGCCAGCAGCACCGCTGATAGCGGGGAGACCCAGTACTTC. Translated, it gives CASSTADSGETQYF.

By share, this clone counts as medium-sized. The rearrangement uses TRBV20-1 and TRBJ2-5; 9 bases fit TRBD2. Germline V lookup: CDR1 DFQATT, CDR2 SNEGSKA (reference sequence). V lost 3 bases and J lost 1; bases outside the gene matches: 3. The CDR3 extends over 14 amino acids. CDR3 bases: TGCAGTGCTAGTGGCGGGGGGGCCCAAGAGACCCAGTACTTC. Its translation: CSASGGGAQETQYF.

Ten or more counts support this clone. This sample includes further DNA sequences coding for the same CDR3. V and J are TRBV5-1 and TRBJ2-5; D possibly corresponds to TRBD1 (6 bases). In germline, CDR1 is SGHRS, CDR2 YFSETQ. The CDR3 is made up of 16 amino acids. The V end was cut by 4 bases, the J end by 2 bases, with 18 bases between. CDR3 in amino acids: CASSNGDTQGQETQYF. As DNA, the CDR3 is TGCGCCAGCAGCAATGGGGACACCCAGGGTCAAGAGACCCAGTACTTC.

By proportion, this clone is medium-sized (0.01 to 0.1%). The chain joins TRBV3-1 to TRBJ1-3; D is ambiguous. CDR1 and CDR2 from the germline V gene are LGHDT and YNNKEL (reference sequence). V was clipped by 3 bases and J by 0 bases, with 3 bases between them. The CDR3 runs 13 residues. CDR3 in DNA: TGTGCCAGCAGCCAGGGCTCTGGAAACACCATATATTTT. The encoded protein is CASSQGSGNTIYF.

This chain joins TRBV7-3 and TRBJ2-3; 10 nucleotides match TRBD2. Germline CDR1 SGHTA, CDR2 FQGTGA. After removal of 6 bases from V and 6 bases from J, the junction contained 9 bases not matched to a gene. The CDR3 is made up of 15 amino acids. CDR3 nucleotides: TGTGCCAGCAGTTCCGGAGCGGGGGGGGTGGATACGCAGTATTTT. Protein sequence: CASSSGAGGVDTQYF. The full variable domain, completed using reference TRBV7-3 and TRBJ2-3, is GAGVSQTPSNKVTEKGKYVELRCDPISGHTALYWYRQSLGQGPEFLIYFQGTGAADDSGLPNDRFFAVRPEGSVSTLKIQRTERGDSAVYLCASSSGAGGVDTQYFGPGTRLTVL.

This clone is judged large. The chain combines TRBV12-3 or TRBV12-4 with TRBJ2-6; unclear D gene. V was shortened by 1 base and J by 1 base, with 5 bases between the two germline ends. This CDR3 is built from 15 residues. DNA for the CDR3: TGTGCCAGCAGTTTAGAGGTTTCTGGGGCCAACGTCCTGACTTTC. It yields the protein CASSLEVSGANVLTF.

By sample share, this clone is medium-sized. CDR3 nucleotides: TGTGCCATCACCTCAGTGGGGTCTGGAAACACCATATATTTT. Its protein product is CAITSVGSGNTIYF. V is TRBV10-3 and J is TRBJ1-3; D is unclear. Trimming pared 7 bases from V and 1 base from J, leaving 11 bases between. The CDR3 runs to 14 residues. Germline values: CDR1 ENHRY, CDR2 SYGVKD.

The chain carries TRBV6-5 and TRBJ1-2; maybe TRBD1 (5 bases). Germline CDR1 is MNHEY and CDR2 is SVGAGI. Trimming stripped 2 bases from V and 5 bases from J, with 12 bases between. This CDR3 region has 14 residues. CDR3 bases: TGTGCCAGCAGTTACAGGGGAGTCGGGTATGGCTACACCTTC. Protein sequence: CASSYRGVGYGYTF.

Judged by abundance, this clone is medium-sized. The CDR3 nucleotides are TGTGCCAGCAGCCGGACAGGGCTTGGAGGGGGCTACACCTTC. As protein: CASSRTGLGGGYTF. V usage is TRBV5-8 and J usage is TRBJ1-2; 8 bases align to TRBD1. V gave up 4 bases and J gave up 8 bases; unmatched junction bases: 10. Per the germline V gene, CDR1 is SGHTS and CDR2 is YDEGEE. This CDR3 is built from 14 residues.

By sample share, this clone is medium-sized. This sample includes further DNA sequences coding for the same CDR3. The chain employs TRBV5-1 and TRBJ1-1, with D possibly being TRBD1 (6 bases). Trimming took off 1 base at V and 1 base at J, with 11 bases between the two ends. Germline V gene sequence: CDR1 SGHRS, CDR2 YFSETQ. The CDR3 contains 15 residues. This chain's CDR3 is CASSLRSTGNTEAFF. CDR3 DNA: TGCGCCAGCAGCTTGAGATCGACAGGGAACACTGAAGCTTTCTTT.

Sample share makes this clone medium-sized. The V gene is TRBV2, the J gene TRBJ1-6; D might be TRBD1 (6 bases). This CDR3 is 14 amino acids long. Trimming removed 6 bases at V and 6 bases at J, with 12 bases between. The germline V gene encodes CDR1 SNHLY and CDR2 FYNNEI. CDR3 loop: CASRKQGVNSPLHF. The CDR3 DNA sequence: TGTGCCAGCAGGAAACAGGGCGTTAATTCACCCCTCCACTTT.

This clone is judged medium-sized (0.01 to 0.1%). V is TRBV10-1 and J is TRBJ1-5; D not resolved. Trimming removed 5 bases at V and 0 bases at J, with 2 bases between. Germline CDR1 reads WNHNN; CDR2 reads SYGVQD (reference sequence). The CDR3 totals 12 residues. The CDR3, as DNA: TGCGCCAGCAGTAATAGCAATCAGCCCCAGCATTTT. This encodes CASSNSNQPQHF.

In this sample, this clone turned up many times. This may be a read error: a much more frequent sequence differs by one nucleotide. The chain uses TRBV19 and TRBJ1-2; 11 nucleotides match TRBD1. The V and J ends lost 9 bases and 7 bases, in that order; junction bases with no gene match: 7. The CDR3 runs 13 residues. CDR1 is LNHDA and CDR2 is SQIVND in the germline V gene (reference sequence). The CDR3 region is CASERTGGSGYTF. The CDR3 nucleotides are TGTGCCAGCGAAAGGACAGGGGGCTCTGGCTACACCTTC.

As to this clone: Other DNA sequences within the sample encode an identical CDR3. The CDR3 DNA follows: TGCAGTGCCTCTGACCTATACGAGCAGTACTTC. It translates to CSASDLYEQYF. The J gene is TRBJ2-7, the V gene TRBV20-1; no reliable D call. The CDR3 has 11 amino acids. The germline CDR1 and CDR2 sequences are DFQATT and SNEGSKA (reference sequence). Trimming pared 6 bases from V and 4 bases from J, leaving 10 bases between.

Judged by abundance, this clone is medium-sized. The V and J genes are TRBV13 and TRBJ2-1, with D possibly being TRBD2 (6 bases). This CDR3 has 13 residues. Germline CDR1 is PRHDT and CDR2 is FYEKMQ (reference sequence). Deletions cut 3 bases from V and 4 bases from J, with 7 bases between. The CDR3 loop reads CASSFGGYNEQFF. CDR3 DNA sequence: TGTGCCAGCAGCTTCGGGGGATACAATGAGCAGTTCTTC. Based on the CDR3 plus reference TRBV13 and TRBJ2-1, the full variable domain is AAGVIQSPRHLIKEKRETATLKCYPIPRHDTVYWYQQGPGQDPQFLISFYEKMQSDKGSIPDRFSAQQFSDYHSELNMSSLELGDSALYFCASSFGGYNEQFFGPGTRLTVL.

Within the sample, this clone is medium-sized. The V call is TRBV12-3 or TRBV12-4, the J call TRBJ2-3; no clear D. With 2 bases removed from V and 6 bases from J, the gap between germline ends came to 6 bases. CDR3 length: 12 amino acids. The CDR3 DNA follows: TGTGCCAGCAGTTTACAGGTTGATACGCAGTATTTT. As protein: CASSLQVDTQYF.

This clone qualifies as large. This rearrangement joins TRBV6-1 to TRBJ2-2; 8 nucleotides align to TRBD1. V was pared by 6 bases and J by 6 bases, with 12 bases of the junction left unmatched. Germline V lookup: CDR1 MNHNS, CDR2 SASEGT. The CDR3 has 16 amino acids. The CDR3 sequence: CASRSPRTGSPGELFF. The CDR3 nucleotides read TGTGCCAGCAGGTCGCCCCGGACAGGGAGCCCCGGGGAGCTGTTTTTT.

The rearrangement joins TRBV6-1 to TRBJ2-7; 14 nucleotides line up with TRBD2. J lost 4 bases, V lost 9 bases, and 2 bases had no gene match. CDR3 size: 13 residues. Germline assignment: CDR1 MNHNS and CDR2 SASEGT. The CDR3: CASRTSGGYEQYF. CDR3 nucleotide sequence: TGTGCCAGTAGGACTAGCGGGGGGTACGAGCAGTACTTC.

The chain employs TRBV12-3 or TRBV12-4 and TRBJ2-3; the match to TRBD2 covers 11 bases. Trimming at V came to 6 bases and at J to 4 bases, leaving 6 bases not matched to a gene. The CDR3 has 15 amino acids. CDR3 residues: CASRDSGGAPDTQYF. The CDR3 DNA sequence: TGTGCCAGCAGGGATAGCGGGGGGGCACCAGATACGCAGTATTTT.

This clone rates as medium-sized. The rearrangement joins TRBV9 to TRBJ2-7; D might be TRBD1 or TRBD2, each matching 6 bases. Deletions cut 0 bases from V and 4 bases from J, with 14 bases between. CDR3 size: 15 residues. Germline V gene sequence: CDR1 SGDLS, CDR2 YYNGEE. The CDR3 is CASSVAPGDFYEQYF. The CDR3 coding sequence is TGTGCCAGCAGCGTAGCCCCAGGGGACTTTTACGAGCAGTACTTC.